The 8 T cell receptor beta chains below come from one sample, sequenced in a study of T-cell reconstitution after alpha-beta-depleted transplantation in children. The TCRbeta library was prepared with unique molecular identifiers. MiXCR was run by TCRdb on the PCR reads, yielding one entry per CDR3 protein. The sample includes a few hundred thousand distinct CDR3 sequences, more than 10% of them seen just once. The input for sequencing was PBMCs, taken from the stem cell graft. Receptor source: a human donor who donated a stem cell graft to a child with Fanconi anemia.

This clonotype was picked up a small number of times. J is TRBJ2-2 and V is TRBV6-2 or TRBV6-3; D is uncertain. The V and J ends lost 6 bases and 5 bases respectively, with 10 bases between them. From germline, CDR1 is MNHEY and CDR2 SVGEGT. The CDR3 has 13 residues. CDR3 amino acids: CASSYWKTGELFF. As DNA, the CDR3 is TGTGCCAGCAGCTATTGGAAGACCGGGGAGCTGTTTTTT.

The chain combines TRBV6-2 or TRBV6-3 with TRBJ2-1, with D unresolved. This CDR3 is built from 16 residues. Germline V gives CDR1 MNHEY, CDR2 SVGEGT. V lost 5 bases, J lost 2 bases, and 16 bases lay in between. The CDR3 DNA follows: TGTGCCAGCAGTCAGTCCCTGCTATACCCCTACAATGAGCAGTTCTTC. This sequence encodes CASSQSLLYPYNEQFF.

This clonotype has a count of ten or more. The chain carries TRBV2 and TRBJ2-3; TRBD2 aligns across 12 bases. V was pared by 8 bases and J by 13 bases, with 13 bases of the junction left unmatched. Looked up from germline, CDR1 is SNHLY and CDR2 is FYNNEI. The CDR3 sequence is 14 residues long. For the CDR3, the DNA is TGTGCCAGCGGGGAGAACGGACTAGCGGGGTCCGAGTATTTT. It translates to CASGENGLAGSEYF.

This clonotype was counted many times. This sequence joins TRBV29-1 and TRBJ1-1; no clear D gene. Germline lookup yields CDR1 SQVTM and CDR2 ANQGSEA. The CDR3 runs 14 residues. With 6 bases removed from V and 0 bases from J, the gap between germline ends came to 14 bases. CDR3 DNA sequence: TGCAGCGTCGGTTTGGCAGATATGAACACTGAAGCTTTCTTT. Its protein is CSVGLADMNTEAFF.

In this sample, this clonotype turned up a few times. The rearrangement uses TRBV9 and TRBJ2-3; no firm D call. The germline V gene has CDR1 SGDLS and CDR2 YYNGEE. Trimming pared 7 bases from V and 2 bases from J, leaving 14 bases between. The CDR3 has 14 residues. Here the CDR3 DNA reads TGTGCCAGCCAGGCCTCGTCCTTCACAGATACGCAGTATTTT. Residues: CASQASSFTDTQYF.

This clonotype came up many times. The chain has TRBV20-1 and TRBJ2-6; 8 bases are shared with TRBD1. V gave up 4 bases and J gave up 2 bases; unmatched junction bases: 7. The CDR3 sequence is 16 residues long. Looked up from germline, CDR1 is DFQATT and CDR2 is SNEGSKA (reference sequence). CDR3: CSATGQANAGANVLTF. The DNA of the CDR3 is TGCAGTGCTACGGGACAGGCTAATGCTGGGGCCAACGTCCTGACTTTC.

This clonotype showed up many times. V gene TRBV5-6 combines with J gene TRBJ2-1; D unclear. Per the germline V gene, CDR1 is SGHDT and CDR2 is YYEEEE. Trimming stripped 4 bases from V and 5 bases from J, with 13 bases between. The CDR3 is 14 residues long. CDR3 sequence: CASSASLINNEQFF. The CDR3, as DNA: TGTGCCAGCAGCGCCTCCTTGATTAACAATGAGCAGTTCTTC.

This clonotype came up a few times. This sequence joins TRBV19 and TRBJ1-5; no clear D gene. CDR3 size: 16 residues. From germline, CDR1 is LNHDA and CDR2 SQIVND (reference sequence). The V end lost 3 bases, the J end lost 0 bases, and 12 bases lay between the germline ends. The CDR3: CASSIGQTYSNQPQHF. The CDR3 DNA sequence: TGTGCCAGTAGTATCGGGCAGACTTATAGCAATCAGCCCCAGCATTTT.